The clone carrying this T cell receptor (beta chain) was found many times. Its specificity is not known. This sample is drawn from a study of CD8 T cells in ankylosing spondylitis. The V and J ends lost 5 bases and 8 bases respectively, with 12 bases between them. The CDR3 runs to 13 residues. Germline assignment: CDR1 SEHNR and CDR2 FQNEAQ (reference sequence). Study conclusions and caveats: In ankylosing spondylitis patients, matched synovial fluid reportedly showed significant enrichment of disease-linked clones.

TCRdb ran MiXCR on the 5' RACE reads and lists one entry per CDR3 protein. The sample lists 210,000 or so distinct CDR3 sequences; roughly 25% were seen once. The TCR was taken from a male donor with ankylosing spondylitis or in good health (not recorded which). Material for sequencing was blood, either unsorted or a sorted T cell fraction (not recorded which). The chain employs TRBV7-9 and TRBJ1-4, with a weak D call TRBD1 (5 bases). CDR3 sequence: CASSRDGEEKLFF. DNA of the CDR3: TGTGCCAGCAGCCGGGACGGGGAAGAAAAACTGTTTTTT.